Sequencing of this T cell receptor beta chain was carried out in a study of T cells in Graves' hyperthyroidism and ophthalmopathy (dated by TCRdb to between 2018 and 2020). Background for the entire study: A discovery cohort of approximately 100 patients, about 40 with Graves' ophthalmopathy and approximately 57 with stable Graves' hyperthyroidism, was used to find distinguishing TCR V-J signatures. Whether ophthalmopathy could be predicted prospectively was tested in an independent validation cohort made up of roughly 20 hyperthyroidism patients plus 17 patients who later progressed to ophthalmopathy. For training and testing, the 95 to 100 patients in the discovery cohort were randomly divided in a 7:3 ratio. In addition, the study compared T-cell repertoires in thyroid tissue and in blood from roughly 6 Graves' hyperthyroidism patients. Following sampling, methimazole starting at 30 mg daily was given to hyperthyroidism patients, and high-dose intravenous methylprednisolone was given to ophthalmopathy patients. The paper describes TCR Vbeta CDR3 sequencing of about 140 peripheral blood samples, made up of roughly 45 ophthalmopathy patients, around 78 hyperthyroidism patients and 17 progressor patients.

Its CDR3 holds 13 amino acids, cysteine through phenylalanine. Here the CDR3 DNA is all that survives: 39 bases in frame from base 1. CDR1 and CDR2 (SGHVS, FQNEAQ) derive from the germline V gene. The TCR beta CDR3 regions were amplified from the RNA transcripts. The first round of RT-PCR for the TCR CDR3 was performed with the HTBI primer set and the Qiagen OneStep RT-PCR kit. Libraries were constructed in a second round of multiplex PCR, after which size selection and purification were performed. Libraries were sequenced paired-end with 100 bp reads on an Illumina HiSeq2000. On the study's bioinformatics: Raw data were processed with SOAPnuke, discarding reads with adapters, uncalled bases, mean Phred below 15, or no exact constant-primer or identifier match. High-quality paired reads were merged using COPE v1.2.5, and each unique nucleotide sequence was defined as a clonotype. MiTCR v1.1 was used to align clonotypes to the IMGT TRBV, TRBD and TRBJ reference segments. Only V-J combinations with frequency above 0.0001, covering 99.2% of repertoires, were analysed. The TCS score was defined as the ratio of F50 (clonal expansion) to E x V (chaos), calculated using BLOSUM62-based TCRdist between CDR3 peptides within each V-J. Welch's t-statistics and random forest reduced just over 500 V-J features to 10 to 15, which were used in a naive Bayes classifier (R e1071). The similarity between thyroid and blood repertoires was quantified using the Morisita-Horn index. TCRdb cleaned the public reads at Q25 with fastp, built clones with MiXCR and kept in-frame beta chains. For every CDR3 protein sequence, its rows merge into one entry that carries the most common genes and DNA. TCRdb assigned the V and J calls; the authors' analysis was not used. For this sample there are a few hundred thousand distinct CDR3 sequences; roughly 46% appear just once. The ten largest clonotypes hold roughly 8.2% of the sample.

Stable Graves' hyperthyroidism was defined as the absence of progression to ophthalmopathy over 18 months of follow-up. Hyperthyroidism patients were newly diagnosed, had a disease duration of under 2 months, and were aged 18 to 65 years. Patients with uncontrolled infections, other autoimmune diseases, pregnancy or lactation were excluded. Diagnoses relied on clinical symptoms, serum thyroxine and TRAb, thyroid ultrasound and orbital computed tomography. Total RNA was extracted with Trizol reagent, and quality was checked on an Agilent 2100 Bioanalyzer. On the study overall, not on this receptor specifically: Most expanded thyroid clonotypes (frequency above 0.001) were also found in blood, which suggests that blood repertoires may mirror thyroid immune responses. In validation, the model predicted progression to ophthalmopathy with approximately 71% sensitivity and 72% to 85% specificity, a median of about six months before onset. Sample size was not statistically predetermined, and blinding of investigators to group allocation was not performed. In cross-validation, a model built on a 13 V-J signature told ophthalmopathy apart from stable hyperthyroidism with approximately 90% sensitivity and about 81% specificity, and in testing the same model reached 80%/75%.

Points on this clonotype: Its antigen is unknown. The sample holds no much larger clone one base away, and base qualities are not on file.

The sequence is built from TRBV7-8 and TRBJ2-7; no D gene is confidently identified. The DNA end is a closer match to TRBJ2-1, so the J assignment may be wrong. The TCR originated in a young woman with Graves' hyperthyroidism. Sequences were obtained from peripheral blood or thyroid tissue (not recorded which). The bases are TGTGCCAGCAGCTTCGAATACCTCGTCGAGCAGTTCTTC. Protein translation: CASSFEYLVEQFF.